Detailed here is one T cell receptor (beta chain). The antigen is not known. CD45RA-negative memory and CD45RA+ naive subsets were split from the CD4+ cells. This sample is drawn from a study of shared clonotypes between healthy human individuals. Study-wide results and limits: Depth was large, yet rarefaction showed that sorted-subset sequencing was incomplete. A reduction in generation probabilities was seen for non-shared clonotypes relative to those shared by all four donors.

Method: immunoSEQ multiplex PCR; TCRdb's copy keeps in-frame clones and lacks some. The sample lists 650,000 to 750,000 clones, about three quarters occurring once. Germline V CDR1 and CDR2: MNHNY, SVGAGI (reference sequence). The CDR3 is 15 amino acids. J was trimmed by 7 bases and V by 6 bases; bases with no gene match: 13. This TCR derives from a woman in her 30s in good health. This rearrangement joins TRBV6-6 to TRBJ2-3; 7 nucleotides agree with TRBD2. Sequenced sample: memory CD4+ T cells sorted from blood. Subset here: CD45RA-negative fraction. In nucleotides, the CDR3 is TGTGCCAGCAGCCCGCAACGACTAGCCCAGCATACGCAGTATTTT. Translated, it gives CASSPQRLAQHTQYF.